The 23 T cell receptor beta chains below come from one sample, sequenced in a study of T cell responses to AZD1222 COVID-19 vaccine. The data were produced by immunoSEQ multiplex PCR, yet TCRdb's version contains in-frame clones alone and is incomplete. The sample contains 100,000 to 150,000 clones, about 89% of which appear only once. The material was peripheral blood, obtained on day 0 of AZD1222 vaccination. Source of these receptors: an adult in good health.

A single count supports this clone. The CDR3 region is CASSYIDSPGANVLTF. CDR3 sequence (DNA): TGTGCCAGCAGTTACATCGACAGTCCTGGGGCCAACGTCCTGACTTTC. The J gene is TRBJ2-6, the V gene TRBV6-2 or TRBV6-3, with a weak D call TRBD1 (5 bases). V lost 2 bases and J lost 2, with 10 bases in between. Looked up from germline, CDR1 is MNHEY and CDR2 is SVGEGT. CDR3 length: 16 amino acids.

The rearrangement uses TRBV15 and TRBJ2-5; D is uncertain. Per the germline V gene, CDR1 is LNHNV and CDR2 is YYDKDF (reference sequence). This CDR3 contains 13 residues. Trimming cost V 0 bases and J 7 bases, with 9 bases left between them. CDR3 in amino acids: CATSRELKGTQYF. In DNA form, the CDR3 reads TGTGCCACCAGCAGAGAGTTAAAAGGGACCCAGTACTTC. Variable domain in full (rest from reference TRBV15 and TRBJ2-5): DAMVIQNPRYQVTQFGKPVTLSCSQTLNHNVMYWYQQKSSQAPKLLFHYYDKDFNNEADTPDNFQSRRPNTSFCFLDIRSPGLGDTAMYLCATSRELKGTQYFGPGTRLLVL.

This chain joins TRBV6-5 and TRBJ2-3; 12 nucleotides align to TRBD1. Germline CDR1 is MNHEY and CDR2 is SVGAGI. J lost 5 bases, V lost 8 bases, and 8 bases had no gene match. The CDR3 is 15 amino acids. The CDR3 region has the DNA TGTGCCAGCGGCGCGGGACAGGGGGCGAAAGATACGCAGTATTTT. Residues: CASGAGQGAKDTQYF.

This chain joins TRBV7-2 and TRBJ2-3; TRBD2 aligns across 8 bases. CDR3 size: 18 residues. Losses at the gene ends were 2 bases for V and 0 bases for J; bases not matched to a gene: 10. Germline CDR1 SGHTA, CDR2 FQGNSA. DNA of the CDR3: TGTGCCAGCAGCTTACAGCCGCCGGGAGGGTTTAGCACAGATACGCAGTATTTT. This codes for CASSLQPPGGFSTDTQYF. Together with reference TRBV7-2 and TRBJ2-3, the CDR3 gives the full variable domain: GAGVSQSPSNKVTEKGKDVELRCDPISGHTALYWYRQSLGQGLEFLIYFQGNSAPDKSGLPSDRFSAERTGGSVSTLTIQRTQQEDSAVYLCASSLQPPGGFSTDTQYFGPGTRLTVL.

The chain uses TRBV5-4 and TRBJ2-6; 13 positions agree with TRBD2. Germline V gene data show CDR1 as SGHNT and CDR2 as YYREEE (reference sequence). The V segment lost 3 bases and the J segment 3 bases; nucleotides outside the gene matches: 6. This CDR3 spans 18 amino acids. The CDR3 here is CASSSGLAGEGGANVLTF. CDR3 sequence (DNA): TGTGCCAGCAGCTCAGGACTAGCGGGAGAGGGTGGGGCCAACGTCCTGACTTTC.

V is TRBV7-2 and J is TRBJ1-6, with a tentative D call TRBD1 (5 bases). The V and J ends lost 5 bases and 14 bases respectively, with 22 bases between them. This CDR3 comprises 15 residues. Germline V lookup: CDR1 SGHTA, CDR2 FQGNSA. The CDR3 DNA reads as TGTGCCAGCAGCAACCCAACGGTGGGGGTGAGGGCCCTCCACTTT. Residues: CASSNPTVGVRALHF. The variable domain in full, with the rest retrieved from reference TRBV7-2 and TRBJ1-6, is GAGVSQSPSNKVTEKGKDVELRCDPISGHTALYWYRQSLGQGLEFLIYFQGNSAPDKSGLPSDRFSAERTGGSVSTLTIQRTQQEDSAVYLCASSNPTVGVRALHFGNGTRLTVT.

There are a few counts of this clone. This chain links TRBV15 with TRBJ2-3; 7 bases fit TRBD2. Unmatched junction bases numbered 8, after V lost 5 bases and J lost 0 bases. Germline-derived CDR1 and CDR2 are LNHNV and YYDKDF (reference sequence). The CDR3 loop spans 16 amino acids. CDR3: CATSPNRGVSTDTQYF. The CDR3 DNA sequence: TGTGCCACCAGCCCTAACCGGGGGGTCAGCACAGATACGCAGTATTTT.

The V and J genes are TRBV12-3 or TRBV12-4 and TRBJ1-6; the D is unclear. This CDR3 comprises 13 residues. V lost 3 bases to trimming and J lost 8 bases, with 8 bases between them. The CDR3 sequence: CASSFRRDSPLHF. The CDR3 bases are TGTGCCAGCAGTTTCAGAAGGGATTCACCCCTCCACTTT.

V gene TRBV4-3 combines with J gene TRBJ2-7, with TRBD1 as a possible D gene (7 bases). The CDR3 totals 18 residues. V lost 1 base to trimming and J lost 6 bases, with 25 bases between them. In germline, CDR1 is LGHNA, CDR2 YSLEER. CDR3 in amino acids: CASSQATGGGLGGSEQYF. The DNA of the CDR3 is TGCGCCAGCAGCCAAGCAACAGGTGGGGGGCTAGGGGGCAGCGAGCAGTACTTC.

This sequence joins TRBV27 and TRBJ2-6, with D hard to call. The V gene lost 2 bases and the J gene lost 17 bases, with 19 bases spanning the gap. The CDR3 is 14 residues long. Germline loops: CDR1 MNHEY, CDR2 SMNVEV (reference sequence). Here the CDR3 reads CASSLTFTGRPLTF. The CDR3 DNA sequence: TGTGCCAGCAGTTTAACCTTCACTGGACGCCCCTTGACTTTC.

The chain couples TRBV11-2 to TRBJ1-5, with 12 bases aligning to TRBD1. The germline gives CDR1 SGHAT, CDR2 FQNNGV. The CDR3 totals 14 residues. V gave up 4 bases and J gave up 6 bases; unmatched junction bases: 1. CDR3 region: CASSWGQGAQPQHF. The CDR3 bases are TGTGCCAGCAGCTGGGGACAGGGGGCTCAGCCCCAGCATTTT.

The CDR3 sequence is CASTKIGETQYF. The CDR3 bases are TGTGCCAGCACCAAGATAGGGGAGACCCAGTACTTC. The genes are TRBV11-1 and TRBJ2-5; D remains ambiguous. This CDR3 contains 12 residues. CDR1 is SGHAT and CDR2 is FQDESV in the germline V gene (reference sequence). V lost 7 bases and J 5 bases, leaving 11 bases between the germline ends.

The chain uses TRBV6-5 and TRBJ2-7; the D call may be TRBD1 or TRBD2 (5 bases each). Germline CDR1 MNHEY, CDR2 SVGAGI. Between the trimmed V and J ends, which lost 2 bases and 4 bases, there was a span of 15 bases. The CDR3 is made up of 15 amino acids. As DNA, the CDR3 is TGTGCCAGCAGTTACGGTGGGGACCCTGATTACGAGCAGTACTTC. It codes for CASSYGGDPDYEQYF.

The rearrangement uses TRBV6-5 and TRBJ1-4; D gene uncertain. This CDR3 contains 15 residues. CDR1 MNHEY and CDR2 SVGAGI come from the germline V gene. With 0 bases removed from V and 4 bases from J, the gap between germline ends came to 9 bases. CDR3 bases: TGTGCCAGCAGTTACTCCGAGCCTCTTAATGAAAAACTGTTTTTT. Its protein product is CASSYSEPLNEKLFF.

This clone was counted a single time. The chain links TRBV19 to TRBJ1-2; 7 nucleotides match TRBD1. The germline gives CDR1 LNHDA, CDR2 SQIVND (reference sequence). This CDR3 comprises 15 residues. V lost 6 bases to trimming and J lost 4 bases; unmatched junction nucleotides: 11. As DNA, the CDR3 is TGTGCCAGTAGCTTTGAAGGGGGCGGCGGCTATGGCTACACCTTC. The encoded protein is CASSFEGGGGYGYTF.

The CDR3 DNA sequence: TGTGCCAGTAGTATCCAGGGGCCCTCCTACAATGAGCAGTTCTTC. It translates to CASSIQGPSYNEQFF. V and J are TRBV19 and TRBJ2-1; the D gene is possibly TRBD1 (6 bases). V was cut by 3 bases and J by 0 bases, with 9 bases left in between. The CDR3 covers 15 residues. Looked up from germline, CDR1 is LNHDA and CDR2 is SQIVND (reference sequence). The full variable domain, with the rest looked up from reference TRBV19 and TRBJ2-1, is DGGITQSPKYLFRKEGQNVTLSCEQNLNHDAMYWYRQDPGQGLRLIYYSQIVNDFQKGDIAEGYSVSREKKESFPLTVTSAQKNPTAFYLCASSIQGPSYNEQFFGPGTRLTVL.

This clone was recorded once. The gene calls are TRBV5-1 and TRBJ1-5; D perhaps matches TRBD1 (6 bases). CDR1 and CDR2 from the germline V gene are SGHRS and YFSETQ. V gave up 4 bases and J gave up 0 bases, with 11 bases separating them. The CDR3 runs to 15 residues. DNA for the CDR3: TGCGCCAGCAGCCTTGGGACAAATAGCAATCAGCCCCAGCATTTT. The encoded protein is CASSLGTNSNQPQHF. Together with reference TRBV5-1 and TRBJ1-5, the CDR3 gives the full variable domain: KAGVTQTPRYLIKTRGQQVTLSCSPISGHRSVSWYQQTPGQGLQFLFEYFSETQRNKGNFPGRFSGRQFSNSRSEMNVSTLELGDSALYLCASSLGTNSNQPQHFGDGTRLSIL.

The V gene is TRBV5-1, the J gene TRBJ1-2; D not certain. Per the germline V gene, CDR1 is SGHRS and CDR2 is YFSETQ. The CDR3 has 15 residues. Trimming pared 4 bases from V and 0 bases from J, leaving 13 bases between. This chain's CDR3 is CASSPDGMTNYGYTF. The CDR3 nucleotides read TGCGCCAGCAGCCCGGACGGAATGACTAACTATGGCTACACCTTC.

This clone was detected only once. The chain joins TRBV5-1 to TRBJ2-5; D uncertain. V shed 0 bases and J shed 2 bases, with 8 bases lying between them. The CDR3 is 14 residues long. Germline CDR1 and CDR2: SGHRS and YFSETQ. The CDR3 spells CASSLVGRQETQYF. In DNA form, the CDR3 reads TGCGCCAGCAGCTTGGTGGGCAGACAAGAGACCCAGTACTTC.

CDR3 loop: CASSQGLTGWGTDTQYF. In nucleotides, the CDR3 is TGTGCCAGCAGCCAAGGACTTACAGGATGGGGCACAGATACGCAGTATTTT. The chain joins TRBV7-9 to TRBJ2-3; D may match TRBD1 or TRBD2 (5 bases each). Trimming stripped 5 bases from V and 1 base from J, with 19 bases between. The CDR3 is made up of 17 amino acids. Looked up from germline, CDR1 is SEHNR and CDR2 is FQNEAQ (reference sequence).

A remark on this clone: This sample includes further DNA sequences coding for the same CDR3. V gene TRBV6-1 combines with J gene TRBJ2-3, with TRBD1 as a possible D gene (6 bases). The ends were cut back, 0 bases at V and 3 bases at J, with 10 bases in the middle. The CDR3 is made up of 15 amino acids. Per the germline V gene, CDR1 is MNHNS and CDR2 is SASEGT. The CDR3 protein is CASSEAGHRTDTQYF. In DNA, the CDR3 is TGTGCCAGCAGTGAAGCGGGACACCGAACAGATACGCAGTATTTT.

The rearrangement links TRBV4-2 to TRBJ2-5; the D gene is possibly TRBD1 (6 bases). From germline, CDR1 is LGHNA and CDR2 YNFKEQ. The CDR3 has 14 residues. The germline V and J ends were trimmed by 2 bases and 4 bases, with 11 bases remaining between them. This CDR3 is CASSQPGVSETQYF. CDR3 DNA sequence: TGTGCCAGCAGCCAACCAGGGGTATCAGAGACCCAGTACTTC.

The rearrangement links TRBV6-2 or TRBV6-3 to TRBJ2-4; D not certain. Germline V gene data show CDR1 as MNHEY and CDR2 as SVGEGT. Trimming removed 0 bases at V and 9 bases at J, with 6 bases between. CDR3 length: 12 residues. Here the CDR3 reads CASSYSIGIQYF. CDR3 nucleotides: TGTGCCAGCAGTTACTCGATTGGCATTCAGTACTTC.